The 5 T cell receptor beta chains listed next were all sequenced from one sample in a study of control samples from healthy donors and cancer patients. The table came from immunoSEQ multiplex PCR; TCRdb's copy has only in-frame clones and leaves some out. The data hold over 100,000 clones, with roughly 89% observed a single time. The sequenced sample was blood. Receptor source: a man younger than 35 in good health.

V gene TRBV5-1 combines with J gene TRBJ2-3; 14 nucleotides line up with TRBD2. Germline lookup yields CDR1 SGHRS and CDR2 YFSETQ. V lost 4 bases and J lost 0; bases outside the gene matches: 4. The CDR3 length is 17 residues. The CDR3 region is CASSPGTSGGSTDTQYF. The CDR3 DNA follows: TGCGCCAGCAGCCCGGGGACTAGCGGGGGAAGCACAGATACGCAGTATTTT.

The chain recombines TRBV12-3 or TRBV12-4 with TRBJ1-2; the D is unclear. This CDR3 region has 13 residues. V gave up 3 bases and J gave up 4 bases, with 9 bases separating them. DNA for the CDR3: TGTGCCAGCAGTTTCAGGCGCGGCTATGGCTACACCTTC. Translation gives CASSFRRGYGYTF.

Here the CDR3 reads CSVGASSEQYF. CDR3 DNA: TGCAGCGTCGGCGCCTCGAGCGAGCAGTACTTC. The chain links TRBV29-1 to TRBJ2-7; D remains ambiguous. Trimming stripped 6 bases from V and 6 bases from J, with 12 bases between. The germline gives CDR1 SQVTM, CDR2 ANQGSEA. CDR3 length: 11 amino acids.

V gene TRBV19 combines with J gene TRBJ1-6, with 8 bases that match TRBD1. This CDR3 comprises 13 residues. Germline CDR1 and CDR2: LNHDA and SQIVND (reference sequence). V was clipped by 9 bases and J by 10 bases; unmatched bases: 8. The CDR3 protein is CASQDRERSPLHF. CDR3 DNA sequence: TGTGCCAGCCAGGACAGGGAAAGATCACCCCTCCACTTT.

The chain employs TRBV24-1 and TRBJ2-2; D is perhaps TRBD1 or TRBD2 (6 bases each). Germline V gene sequence: CDR1 KGHDR, CDR2 SFDVKD. Trimming cost V 7 bases and J 4 bases, with 9 bases left between them. The CDR3 extends over 13 amino acids. CDR3 sequence reads: CATSGGGTGELFF. Here the CDR3 DNA reads TGTGCCACCAGCGGAGGGGGCACCGGGGAGCTGTTTTTT.